The entry below gives a single T cell receptor (beta chain) sequence along with its context. The sample belongs to a study of shared clonotypes between healthy human individuals. Assay used: immunoSEQ multiplex PCR; TCRdb lists only in-frame clones, some missing. The sample consists of 950,000 to 1,100,000 clones, 78% of them appearing once. Germline V CDR1 and CDR2: MDHEN, SYDVKM. CDR3 length equals 16 residues. Trimming removed 7 bases at V and 3 bases at J, with 22 bases between. The sample was memory CD4+ T cells from PBMCs. Subset indicated: CD45RA-negative fraction. The V and J genes are TRBV28 and TRBJ2-7, with D perhaps TRBD1 (6 bases). The receptor's source is a man aged 18 to 29 in good health. Some clones in this sample may be carry-over from other donors' samples. The CDR3 spells CASNNPRRQVNYEQYF. CDR3 coding DNA: TGTGCCAGCAACAACCCTCGAAGACAGGTGAACTACGAGCAGTACTTC.